The next 18 T cell receptor beta chains were all read from a single sample in a study of cytomegalovirus exposure and HLA in healthy donors. The PCR employed 60 Vbeta primers together with 13 Jbeta primers. The protocol was immunoSEQ multiplex PCR, while the TCRdb copy is restricted to in-frame clones and leaves out a portion. The sample has roughly 200,000 clones; about four fifths are singletons. Sequences were obtained from PBMCs. Every receptor here comes from a female donor in good health and CMV-seronegative.

Only a few counts were recorded for this clone. The V gene is TRBV29-1, the J gene TRBJ1-1; 10 bases align to TRBD1. This CDR3 contains 15 residues. Per the germline V gene, CDR1 is SQVTM and CDR2 is ANQGSEA. The V gene end was trimmed by 4 bases and the J gene end by 3 bases; junction bases not matched to a gene: 8. The DNA of the CDR3 is TGCAGCGTTGTAGGGGACAGGGGATTTGACACTGAAGCTTTCTTT. It yields the protein CSVVGDRGFDTEAFF.

J is TRBJ2-7 and V is TRBV6-5; 9 nucleotides line up with TRBD2. The CDR3 runs 14 residues. Germline assignment: CDR1 MNHEY and CDR2 SVGAGI. The J segment lost 4 bases and the V segment lost 7 bases, leaving 8 bases of the junction unmatched. CDR3 amino acids: CASTRRGGAYEQYF. The CDR3 DNA reads as TGTGCCAGCACTAGACGCGGGGGGGCTTACGAGCAGTACTTC.

This clone was detected many times. The rearrangement links TRBV4-1 to TRBJ1-4; D is undetermined. The germline V and J ends were trimmed by 3 bases and 5 bases, with 22 bases remaining between them. CDR3 length: 18 amino acids. The germline CDR1 and CDR2 sequences are MGHRA and YSYEKL. CDR3 residues: CASSHGEARDWQNEKLFF. CDR3 sequence (DNA): TGCGCCAGCAGCCATGGTGAGGCGAGGGATTGGCAAAATGAAAAACTGTTTTTT.

This clone was found a few times. This rearrangement joins TRBV2 to TRBJ1-4; D is unclear. CDR1 SNHLY and CDR2 FYNNEI come from the germline V gene. The CDR3 length is 14 residues. Trimming shortened V by 6 bases and J by 5 bases, and 13 bases separated the two germline ends. The DNA for the CDR3 is TGTGCCAGCAGGTCGGGAGGTGGAAATGAAAAACTGTTTTTT. It codes for CASRSGGGNEKLFF.

This clone has only a few counts. The chain has TRBV15 and TRBJ2-2; possible D gene TRBD1, 5 bases. CDR1 LNHNV and CDR2 YYDKDF come from the germline V gene (reference sequence). The V end was cut by 7 bases, the J end by 4 bases, with 13 bases between. CDR3 size: 14 residues. DNA for the CDR3: TGTGCCACCACCGAGACAGCTTTCACCGGGGAGCTGTTTTTT. Its protein product is CATTETAFTGELFF.

The chain links TRBV18 to TRBJ1-6, with 7 bases lining up with TRBD1. After removal of 8 bases from V and 6 bases from J, the junction contained 4 bases not matched to a gene. Germline lookup yields CDR1 KGHSH and CDR2 LQKENI. This CDR3 is 13 amino acids long. CDR3 sequence: CASRRQGNSPLHF. The CDR3 nucleotides read TGTGCCAGCCGTAGACAGGGTAATTCACCCCTCCACTTT.

The chain carries TRBV23-1 and TRBJ2-1; the D gene is possibly TRBD2 (5 bases). TRBV23-1 is sorted into the ORF group, with uncertain function. V lost 4 bases, J lost 5 bases, and 21 bases lay in between. The CDR3 contains 17 residues. The CDR3 spells CASSPIRGANFHNEQFF. The CDR3 bases are TGCGCCAGCAGTCCCATCCGGGGAGCAAACTTTCACAATGAGCAGTTCTTC.

This clone was picked up a small number of times. The rearrangement uses TRBV4-2 and TRBJ2-1; 8 nucleotides match TRBD2. The germline CDR1 and CDR2 sequences are LGHNA and YNFKEQ. This CDR3 is built from 16 residues. The ends lost 1 base at V and 9 bases at J; junction bases unmatched: 11. CDR3 nucleotides: TGTGCCAGCAGCCAAGCACCCGGGGCGGGGGGTCTTGAGCAGTTCTTC. Its translation is CASSQAPGAGGLEQFF.

This rearrangement joins TRBV7-3 to TRBJ2-3; maybe TRBD1 (6 bases). The length of the CDR3 is 14 residues. Germline V gene lookup returns CDR1 SGHTA and CDR2 FQGTGA. V was trimmed by 4 bases and J by 3 bases, leaving 11 bases between them. CDR3: CASSWTDNTDTQYF. The CDR3 DNA is TGTGCCAGCAGCTGGACAGATAATACAGATACGCAGTATTTT.

This clone occurred a few times. CDR3 region: CASSRLAGVYEQYF. The CDR3 DNA reads as TGTGCCAGCAGCCGACTAGCGGGGGTCTACGAGCAGTACTTC. The chain recombines TRBV28 with TRBJ2-7; 12 nucleotides agree with TRBD2. The CDR3 contains 14 residues. Germline CDR1 is MDHEN and CDR2 is SYDVKM. V shed 6 bases, J shed 3 bases, and the junction held 3 bases outside the gene matches.

The rearrangement joins TRBV29-1 to TRBJ1-1; D not resolved. With 3 bases removed from V and 4 bases from J, the gap between germline ends came to 15 bases. Germline V gene lookup returns CDR1 SQVTM and CDR2 ANQGSEA. The CDR3 spans 14 residues. The CDR3 is CSVEGELGSTEAFF. CDR3 in DNA: TGCAGCGTTGAGGGAGAGCTGGGAAGCACTGAAGCTTTCTTT.

This clone appeared a single time. V is TRBV7-9 and J is TRBJ1-2, with 11 bases fitting TRBD1. Germline V lookup: CDR1 SEHNR, CDR2 FQNEAQ (reference sequence). CDR3 length: 15 amino acids. The ends lost 3 bases at V and 4 bases at J; junction bases unmatched: 4. DNA of the CDR3: TGTGCCAGCAGCTTGGGACAGGGGGGTTTCTATGGCTACACCTTC. Amino acids: CASSLGQGGFYGYTF.

The V call is TRBV27, the J call TRBJ1-2; D not certain. Trimming stripped 6 bases from V and 4 bases from J, with 15 bases between. The germline V gene has CDR1 MNHEY and CDR2 SMNVEV (reference sequence). The CDR3 is made up of 14 amino acids. CDR3 residues: CASRPGEGFYGYTF. CDR3 DNA sequence: TGTGCCAGCAGACCGGGCGAGGGATTCTATGGCTACACCTTC.

The chain couples TRBV7-9 to TRBJ2-7; weak D call: TRBD2 (6 bases). Germline V gene sequence: CDR1 SEHNR, CDR2 FQNEAQ (reference sequence). The CDR3 is made up of 12 amino acids. The ends were cut back, 6 bases at V and 4 bases at J, with 10 bases in the middle. As DNA, the CDR3 is TGTGCCAGCAGTATAAGCGGGTACGAGCAGTACTTC. It specifies CASSISGYEQYF.

This sequence joins TRBV23-1 and TRBJ2-7, with no clear D. TRBV23-1 qualifies as an ORF whose function is uncertain. V dropped 0 bases and J dropped 10 bases, with 16 bases sitting between them. CDR3 length: 14 amino acids. Here the CDR3 DNA reads TGCGCCAGCAGTCAATCTGGCACCCTTCCTCCCCAGTACTTC. It yields the protein CASSQSGTLPPQYF.

The V call is TRBV29-1, the J call TRBJ2-5; the D is unclear. The J call is doubtful: the DNA matches TRBJ2-7 better. There are 8 residues in the CDR3. Per germline, CDR1 SQVTM and CDR2 ANQGSEA. CDR3: CSLYEQYF. DNA for the CDR3: TGCAGCTTGTACGAGCAGTACTTC.

The chain links TRBV2 to TRBJ2-7, with 11 nucleotides matching TRBD1. Trimming at V came to 9 bases and at J to 7 bases, leaving 11 bases not matched to a gene. This CDR3 comprises 14 residues. Germline-derived CDR1 and CDR2 are SNHLY and FYNNEI. This CDR3 is CARRTGTGGREQYF. The CDR3 DNA reads TGTGCCAGACGAACCGGGACAGGGGGTCGGGAGCAGTACTTC.

This chain links TRBV7-9 with TRBJ2-5, with 10 bases lining up with TRBD1. The J segment lost 5 bases and the V segment lost 5 bases, leaving 20 bases of the junction unmatched. The CDR3 has 19 residues. The germline V gene has CDR1 SEHNR and CDR2 FQNEAQ (reference sequence). CDR3 region: CASSHSIRDRGYSVETQYF. In DNA, the CDR3 is TGTGCCAGCAGCCATTCAATCCGGGACAGGGGTTATTCGGTGGAGACCCAGTACTTC.